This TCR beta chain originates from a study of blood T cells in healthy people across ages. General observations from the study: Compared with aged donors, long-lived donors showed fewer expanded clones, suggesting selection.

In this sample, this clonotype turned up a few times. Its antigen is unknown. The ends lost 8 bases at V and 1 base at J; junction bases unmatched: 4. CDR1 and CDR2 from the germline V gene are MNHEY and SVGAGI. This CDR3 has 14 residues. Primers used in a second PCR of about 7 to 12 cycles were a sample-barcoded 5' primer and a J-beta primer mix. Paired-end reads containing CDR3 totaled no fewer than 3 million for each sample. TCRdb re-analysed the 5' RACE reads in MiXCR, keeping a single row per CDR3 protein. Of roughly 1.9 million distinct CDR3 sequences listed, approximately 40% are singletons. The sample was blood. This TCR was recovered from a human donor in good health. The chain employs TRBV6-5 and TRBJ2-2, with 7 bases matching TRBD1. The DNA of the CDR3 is TGTGCCAGCCGCAACAGGGGGAACACCGGGGAGCTGTTTTTT. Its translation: CASRNRGNTGELFF.